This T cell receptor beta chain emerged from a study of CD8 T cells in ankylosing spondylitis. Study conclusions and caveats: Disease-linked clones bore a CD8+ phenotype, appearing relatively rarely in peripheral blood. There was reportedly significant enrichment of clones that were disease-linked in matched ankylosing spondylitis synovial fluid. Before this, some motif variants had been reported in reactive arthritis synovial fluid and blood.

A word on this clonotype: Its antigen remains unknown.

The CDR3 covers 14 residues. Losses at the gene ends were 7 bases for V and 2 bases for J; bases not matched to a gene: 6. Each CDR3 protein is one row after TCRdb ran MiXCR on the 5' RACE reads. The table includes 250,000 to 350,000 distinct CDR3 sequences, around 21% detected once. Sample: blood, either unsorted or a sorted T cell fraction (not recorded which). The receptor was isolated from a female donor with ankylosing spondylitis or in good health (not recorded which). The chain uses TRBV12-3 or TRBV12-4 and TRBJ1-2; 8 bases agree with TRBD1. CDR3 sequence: CASKPTGENYGYTF. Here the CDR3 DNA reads TGTGCCAGCAAACCGACAGGGGAAAACTATGGCTACACCTTC.